Listed here are 17 T cell receptor beta chains from one sample, sequenced in a study of PD-L1 blockade in urothelial cancer. The table came from immunoSEQ multiplex PCR; TCRdb's copy has only in-frame clones and leaves some out. The table includes some 100,000 clones, about 91% detected once. This sample comprised PBMCs, obtained around atezolizumab (anti-PD-L1) treatment. The receptors were gathered from a woman at least 80 years old with urothelial cancer.

This clone was detected once. This sequence joins TRBV7-9 and TRBJ2-5, with a tentative D call TRBD2 (6 bases). Germline assignment: CDR1 SEHNR and CDR2 FQNEAQ (reference sequence). This CDR3 region has 13 residues. The V end lost 1 base, the J end lost 13 bases, and 16 bases lay between the germline ends. CDR3 coding DNA: TGTGCCAGCAGCTTAGTACCCAGCGGGTGGCTGTACTTC. Translating it yields CASSLVPSGWLYF.

The chain carries TRBV7-9 and TRBJ2-7, with a tentative D call TRBD2 (6 bases). V was pared by 5 bases and J by 5 bases, with 10 bases between. The CDR3 totals 12 residues. Germline V lookup: CDR1 SEHNR, CDR2 FQNEAQ (reference sequence). CDR3 nucleotides: TGTGCCAGCAGCCCGCGACTAGACGAGCAGTACTTC. As protein: CASSPRLDEQYF.

This chain uses TRBV5-4 with TRBJ1-1, with a possible D match to TRBD1 (6 bases). The length of the CDR3 is 16 residues. CDR1 and CDR2 from the germline V gene are SGHNT and YYREEE (reference sequence). The ends were cut back, 4 bases at V and 6 bases at J, with 22 bases in the middle. The CDR3 nucleotides are TGTGCCAGCAGCCCCGGGCGAGGACAGAAGGGAGCTGAAGCTTTCTTT. It encodes CASSPGRGQKGAEAFF.

CDR3 DNA sequence: TGTGCCAGTAGTATTGGGCTCGACTACTACGAGCAGTACTTC. Translation gives CASSIGLDYYEQYF. This rearrangement joins TRBV19 to TRBJ2-7, with D possibly being TRBD2 (5 bases). The CDR3 runs 14 residues. Germline V gene sequence: CDR1 LNHDA, CDR2 SQIVND (reference sequence). The V gene lost 3 bases and the J gene lost 3 bases, with 12 bases spanning the gap.

The CDR3 loop is CASSPEPGQGSVEQYF. The CDR3 nucleotides read TGTGCCAGCAGCCCTGAACCGGGACAGGGTTCAGTCGAGCAGTACTTC. The genes are TRBV27 and TRBJ2-7, with TRBD1 identical over 9 bases. The V and J ends lost 6 bases and 6 bases, in that order; junction bases with no gene match: 15. The CDR3 covers 16 residues. Looked up from germline, CDR1 is MNHEY and CDR2 is SMNVEV (reference sequence).

V and J are TRBV9 and TRBJ2-7, with 7 bases lining up with TRBD2. This CDR3 has 15 residues. The junction had 6 bases not matched to a gene; V was cut back by 0 bases and J by 3 bases. CDR1 and CDR2 (germline): SGDLS, YYNGEE. In DNA, the CDR3 is TGTGCCAGCAGCGTAGTTGGCGGGAGCGGCTACGAGCAGTACTTC. Translating it yields CASSVVGGSGYEQYF.

The gene calls are TRBV7-9 and TRBJ2-3; the D gene is possibly TRBD1 (6 bases). Trimming left V 2 bases short and J 5 bases short, with 11 bases between. CDR1 and CDR2 (germline): SEHNR, FQNEAQ (reference sequence). The CDR3 runs 14 residues. CDR3 region: CASSLRGSGDTQYF. DNA for the CDR3: TGTGCCAGCAGCTTAAGGGGGTCGGGAGATACGCAGTATTTT. Variable domain in full (rest from reference TRBV7-9 and TRBJ2-3): DTGVSQNPRHKITKRGQNVTFRCDPISEHNRLYWYRQTLGQGPEFLTYFQNEAQLEKSRLLSDRFSAERPKGSFSTLEIQRTEQGDSAMYLCASSLRGSGDTQYFGPGTRLTVL.

This chain's CDR3 is CASSLLQGTGSNQPQHF. CDR3 nucleotide sequence: TGTGCCAGCAGTTTACTACAGGGGACAGGCAGCAATCAGCCCCAGCATTTT. J is TRBJ1-5 and V is TRBV27; TRBD1 matches 8 bases. CDR3 size: 17 residues. Germline CDR1 is MNHEY and CDR2 is SMNVEV (reference sequence). The trim removed 2 bases at V and 1 base at J, leaving 7 bases unmatched.

The genes are TRBV5-8 and TRBJ1-2; D perhaps matches TRBD1 (5 bases). The CDR3 is 14 residues long. Germline CDR1 reads SGHTS; CDR2 reads YDEGEE. Trimming removed 4 bases at V and 7 bases at J, with 17 bases between. In DNA, the CDR3 is TGTGCCAGCAGCCCCGCCCTGGGGGGGTCTGGCTACACCTTC. This translates into CASSPALGGSGYTF.

This chain joins TRBV2 and TRBJ2-1; D remains unclear. The CDR3 consists of 9 residues. CDR1 is SNHLY and CDR2 is FYNNEI in the germline V gene. The V end lost 7 bases, the J end lost 7 bases, and 2 bases lay between the germline ends. CDR3 nucleotides: TGTGCCAGCACAAATGAGCAGTTCTTC. The encoded protein is CASTNEQFF.

The rearrangement uses TRBV7-3 and TRBJ2-3, with 10 nucleotides matching TRBD2. The germline gives CDR1 SGHTA, CDR2 FQGTGA. The CDR3 covers 18 residues. V trimming: 2 bases; J trimming: 6 bases; junction bases outside the gene matches: 14. The CDR3 DNA sequence: TGTGCCAGCAGCTTAGGTCGCGCTAGCGGGAGCTTTCGGGATACGCAGTATTTT. It is translated as CASSLGRASGSFRDTQYF.

The V call is TRBV5-1, the J call TRBJ1-5, with 8 bases matching TRBD1. The V segment lost 6 bases and the J segment 2 bases; nucleotides outside the gene matches: 7. The CDR3 spans 15 residues. CDR1 SGHRS and CDR2 YFSETQ come from the germline V gene. The CDR3: CASKVGQGGNQPQHF. The CDR3 coding sequence is TGCGCCAGCAAAGTTGGACAGGGCGGCAATCAGCCCCAGCATTTT. Full variable domain (rest looked up from reference TRBV5-1 and TRBJ1-5): KAGVTQTPRYLIKTRGQQVTLSCSPISGHRSVSWYQQTPGQGLQFLFEYFSETQRNKGNFPGRFSGRQFSNSRSEMNVSTLELGDSALYLCASKVGQGGNQPQHFGDGTRLSIL.

The chain is built from TRBV15 and TRBJ2-2, with 7 bases aligning to TRBD2. The V segment lost 0 bases and the J segment 0 bases; nucleotides outside the gene matches: 13. The CDR3 runs 20 residues. Germline assignment: CDR1 LNHNV and CDR2 YYDKDF (reference sequence). For the CDR3, the DNA is TGTGCCACCAGCAGAGATTTAGGCGGGAGCGGGACTTCGAACACCGGGGAGCTGTTTTTT. Its protein is CATSRDLGGSGTSNTGELFF.

This chain connects TRBV6-1 to TRBJ2-2; 7 bases are a match to TRBD2. Germline CDR1 reads MNHNS; CDR2 reads SASEGT. The CDR3 consists of 15 residues. The junction had 6 bases not matched to a gene; V was cut back by 7 bases and J by 1 base. CDR3 loop: CASNKAGLNTGELFF. DNA of the CDR3: TGTGCCAGCAACAAAGCGGGACTGAACACCGGGGAGCTGTTTTTT.

This clone was observed once. This chain connects TRBV15 to TRBJ2-5; D not certain. Trimming stripped 1 base from V and 4 bases from J, with 13 bases between. The CDR3 extends over 15 amino acids. CDR1 LNHNV and CDR2 YYDKDF come from the germline V gene (reference sequence). The CDR3, as DNA: TGTGCCACCAGCAGAGGATCAACCGGTTCAGAGACCCAGTACTTC. Translating it yields CATSRGSTGSETQYF.

This chain links TRBV28 with TRBJ2-1; the D gene is possibly TRBD2 (6 bases). The CDR3 contains 12 residues. The V end lost 6 bases, the J end lost 10 bases, and 13 bases lay between the germline ends. Germline lookup yields CDR1 MDHEN and CDR2 SYDVKM. CDR3 bases: TGTGCCAGCAGATCAGGGACTGGAGAGCAGTTCTTC. It specifies CASRSGTGEQFF.

CDR3 amino acids: CASSSGQGVGDTEAFF. In DNA form, the CDR3 reads TGTGCCAGCAGCTCGGGACAGGGGGTAGGGGACACTGAAGCTTTCTTT. The chain uses TRBV7-3 and TRBJ1-1; 11 nucleotides align to TRBD1. V lost 4 bases and J lost 3; bases outside the gene matches: 7. There are 16 residues in the CDR3. CDR1 is SGHTA and CDR2 is FQGTGA in the germline V gene.